These 23 T cell receptor beta chains originate from one sample sequenced in a study of T cell responses to AZD1222 COVID-19 vaccine. Sequenced by immunoSEQ multiplex PCR; TCRdb stores in-frame clones only, minus some. The sample includes 100,000 or so clones, approximately 96% seen only once; the top ten take roughly 2%. The sample consisted of peripheral blood, taken on day 0 of AZD1222 vaccination. The receptors stem from an adult in good health.

V usage is TRBV2 and J usage is TRBJ2-6, with TRBD2 identical over 8 bases. Germline trimming cut 4 bases from V and 0 bases from J; bases unmatched to any gene: 8. CDR3 length: 18 amino acids. Germline V gene lookup returns CDR1 SNHLY and CDR2 FYNNEI. Written as DNA, the CDR3 is TGTGCCAGCAGTGTCGGGAGGGTAAGAGGCTCTGGGGCCAACGTCCTGACTTTC. Its translation is CASSVGRVRGSGANVLTF.

The chain links TRBV7-9 to TRBJ1-4, with TRBD1 identical over 8 bases. Germline trimming cut 5 bases from V and 8 bases from J; bases unmatched to any gene: 7. Per germline, CDR1 SEHNR and CDR2 FQNEAQ (reference sequence). The CDR3 totals 14 residues. The CDR3 bases are TGTGCCAGCAGCCTAAGGACAGGGAAAGAAAAACTGTTTTTT. It specifies CASSLRTGKEKLFF. Looking up the rest from reference TRBV7-9 and TRBJ1-4 gives the full variable domain: DTGVSQNPRHKITKRGQNVTFRCDPISEHNRLYWYRQTLGQGPEFLTYFQNEAQLEKSRLLSDRFSAERPKGSFSTLEIQRTEQGDSAMYLCASSLRTGKEKLFFGSGTQLSVL.

The chain uses TRBV11-1 and TRBJ2-2; 7 bases match TRBD1. Germline V lookup: CDR1 SGHAT, CDR2 FQDESV (reference sequence). With 3 bases clipped from V and 4 bases from J, the junction kept 2 bases outside the gene matches. The CDR3 length is 14 residues. The chain's CDR3 is CASSFYRGTGELFF. The DNA of the CDR3 is TGTGCCAGCAGCTTCTACAGGGGCACCGGGGAGCTGTTTTTT.

This chain joins TRBV5-1 and TRBJ2-1; 9 bases agree with TRBD1. The CDR3 totals 13 residues. Germline CDR1 reads SGHRS; CDR2 reads YFSETQ. J gave up 10 bases and V 5 bases, and 7 bases lay outside the gene matches. CDR3 protein: CASRQGARDEQFF. CDR3 nucleotides: TGCGCCAGCAGACAGGGGGCTAGGGACGAGCAGTTCTTC.

The CDR3, as DNA: TGTGCCAGCAGCTCACGCCGGGACAGCCTATATAGCAATCAGCCCCAGCATTTT. Its translation is CASSSRRDSLYSNQPQHF. V usage is TRBV7-8 and J usage is TRBJ1-5; 7 positions agree with TRBD1. V trimming: 4 bases; J trimming: 0 bases; junction bases outside the gene matches: 12. The CDR3 runs 18 residues. CDR1 and CDR2 from the germline V gene are SGHVS and FQNEAQ.

The chain links TRBV7-3 to TRBJ1-1; D unclear. Trimming took 2 bases from V and 4 from J, leaving 11 bases between them. CDR1 is SGHTA and CDR2 is FQGTGA in the germline V gene. This CDR3 comprises 14 residues. The CDR3 spells CASSLYSRSTEAFF. The CDR3 nucleotides are TGTGCCAGCAGCTTATACAGCAGGAGCACTGAAGCTTTCTTT.

This clone has a handful of counts. This sequence joins TRBV4-2 and TRBJ1-5, with a possible D match to TRBD1 (6 bases). Germline V gene sequence: CDR1 LGHNA, CDR2 YNFKEQ. With 0 bases removed from V and 5 bases from J, the gap between germline ends came to 14 bases. The CDR3 extends over 16 amino acids. CDR3 sequence: CASSQEAGEGYQPQHF. Here the CDR3 DNA reads TGTGCCAGCAGCCAAGAAGCAGGGGAAGGATATCAGCCCCAGCATTTT.

This chain connects TRBV11-1 to TRBJ1-1; a weak D match, TRBD1 (5 bases). The CDR3 is 13 amino acids. V lost 11 bases to trimming and J lost 2 bases, with 15 bases between them. The V gene's germline CDR1 is SGHAT and CDR2 FQDESV (reference sequence). The CDR3 is CAQRGGTNTEAFF. DNA of the CDR3: TGTGCCCAGCGGGGGGGGACCAACACTGAAGCTTTCTTT.

The genes are TRBV25-1 and TRBJ2-7, with 8 bases lining up with TRBD1. The V gene end was trimmed by 7 bases and the J gene end by 2 bases; junction bases not matched to a gene: 7. Germline V gene data show CDR1 as MGHDK and CDR2 as SYGVNS. This CDR3 contains 14 residues. Written as DNA, the CDR3 is TGTGCCAGCACCCCGGGACAGGCTCCCTACGAGCAGTACTTC. It specifies CASTPGQAPYEQYF.

This sequence joins TRBV5-1 and TRBJ1-5; D is possibly TRBD1 (6 bases). CDR3 length equals 15 residues. The V and J ends lost 0 bases and 5 bases respectively, with 12 bases between them. The germline CDR1 and CDR2 sequences are SGHRS and YFSETQ. CDR3 in DNA: TGCGCCAGCAGCTTGGATGGGGGCGGCGATCAGCCCCAGCATTTT. This gives the protein CASSLDGGGDQPQHF.

The chain has TRBV19 and TRBJ1-5; the D is unclear. In germline, CDR1 is LNHDA, CDR2 SQIVND (reference sequence). Trimming cost V 2 bases and J 5 bases, with 10 bases left between them. The CDR3 spans 14 residues. The CDR3 protein is CASSIFVRDQPQHF. Written as DNA, the CDR3 is TGTGCCAGTAGTATATTCGTGAGGGATCAGCCCCAGCATTTT.

This chain links TRBV5-1 with TRBJ1-2, with D perhaps matching TRBD1 (5 bases). Deletions cut 1 base from V and 1 base from J, with 17 bases between. CDR3 length: 17 amino acids. Germline CDR1 and CDR2: SGHRS and YFSETQ. The CDR3 DNA reads as TGCGCCAGCAGCTTGAAGGCAGGGCCCAACAATAACTATGGCTACACCTTC. It is translated as CASSLKAGPNNNYGYTF. Using reference TRBV5-1 and TRBJ1-2 for the parts outside the CDR3, the full variable domain is KAGVTQTPRYLIKTRGQQVTLSCSPISGHRSVSWYQQTPGQGLQFLFEYFSETQRNKGNFPGRFSGRQFSNSRSEMNVSTLELGDSALYLCASSLKAGPNNNYGYTFGSGTRLTVV.

This clone was found a few times. This sequence joins TRBV9 and TRBJ1-2; unclear D gene. Germline V gives CDR1 SGDLS, CDR2 YYNGEE. The ends were cut back, 3 bases at V and 0 bases at J, with 6 bases in the middle. The CDR3 length is 13 residues. CDR3 loop: CASSGISNYGYTF. CDR3 in DNA: TGTGCCAGCAGCGGGATTTCTAACTATGGCTACACCTTC. Full variable domain (missing parts from reference TRBV9 and TRBJ1-2): DSGVTQTPKHLITATGQRVTLRCSPRSGDLSVYWYQQSLDQGLQFLIQYYNGEERAKGNILERFSAQQFPDLHSELNLSSLELGDSALYFCASSGISNYGYTFGSGTRLTVV.

Here the CDR3 DNA reads TGTGCCAGCAGGAAAGACGGGGATTGGTACTTC. It codes for CASRKDGDWYF. The chain is built from TRBV28 and TRBJ2-5, with TRBD2 as a possible D gene (5 bases). The germline V gene encodes CDR1 MDHEN and CDR2 SYDVKM. Trimming removed 6 bases at V and 13 bases at J, with 15 bases between. This CDR3 is built from 11 residues. The full variable domain, completed using reference TRBV28 and TRBJ2-5, is DVKVTQSSRYLVKRTGEKVFLECVQDMDHENMFWYRQDPGLGLRLIYFSYDVKMKEKGDIPEGYSVSREKKERFSLILESASTNQTSMYLCASRKDGDWYFGPGTRLLVL.

The chain employs TRBV19 and TRBJ1-2; TRBD1 is a possible D gene (5 bases). From germline, CDR1 is LNHDA and CDR2 SQIVND (reference sequence). Trimming shortened V by 5 bases and J by 5 bases, and 12 bases separated the two germline ends. The CDR3 runs to 13 residues. This chain's CDR3 is CASSWDGRYGYTF. CDR3 DNA: TGTGCCAGTAGTTGGGACGGAAGATATGGCTACACCTTC. Variable domain in full (rest from reference TRBV19 and TRBJ1-2): DGGITQSPKYLFRKEGQNVTLSCEQNLNHDAMYWYRQDPGQGLRLIYYSQIVNDFQKGDIAEGYSVSREKKESFPLTVTSAQKNPTAFYLCASSWDGRYGYTFGSGTRLTVV.

The genes are TRBV5-5 and TRBJ1-5; D is possibly TRBD1 (6 bases). The CDR3 sequence is 15 residues long. Germline-derived CDR1 and CDR2 are SGHKS and YYEKEE (reference sequence). V was cut by 3 bases and J by 5 bases, with 15 bases left in between. The CDR3 DNA sequence: TGTGCCAGCAGCTCTTTCACAGGGATATATCAGCCCCAGCATTTT. Encoded protein: CASSSFTGIYQPQHF. Full variable domain (missing parts from reference TRBV5-5 and TRBJ1-5): DAGVTQSPTHLIKTRGQQVTLRCSPISGHKSVSWYQQVLGQGPQFIFQYYEKEERGRGNFPDRFSARQFPNYSSELNVNALLLGDSALYLCASSSFTGIYQPQHFGDGTRLSIL.

The V gene is TRBV27, the J gene TRBJ1-1; a weak D match, TRBD1 (6 bases). Germline V gene data show CDR1 as MNHEY and CDR2 as SMNVEV (reference sequence). The V end lost 6 bases, the J end lost 6 bases, and 14 bases lay between the germline ends. This CDR3 contains 13 residues. The CDR3 nucleotides are TGTGCCAGCAGGACTTTAGGGGGGTCTGAAGCTTTCTTT. Residues: CASRTLGGSEAFF.

The chain couples TRBV5-1 to TRBJ1-1; D is unresolved. Germline V gene lookup returns CDR1 SGHRS and CDR2 YFSETQ. V was shortened by 0 bases and J by 10 bases, with 16 bases between the two germline ends. This CDR3 region has 14 residues. In DNA, the CDR3 is TGCGCCAGCAGCTTGGCCGTCGGGGATATGAGAGCTTTCTTT. This sequence encodes CASSLAVGDMRAFF.

The V call is TRBV19, the J call TRBJ1-6, with 7 nucleotides matching TRBD1. Germline-derived CDR1 and CDR2 are LNHDA and SQIVND (reference sequence). The V gene end was trimmed by 4 bases and the J gene end by 5 bases; junction bases not matched to a gene: 8. This CDR3 contains 16 residues. This CDR3 reads CASSRGGRGNNSPLHF. Written as DNA, the CDR3 is TGTGCCAGTAGTAGAGGGGGCCGGGGAAATAATTCACCCCTCCACTTT.

V gene TRBV18 combines with J gene TRBJ1-4; D may be TRBD1 (6 bases). The CDR3 length is 13 residues. Trimming cost V 1 base and J 6 bases, with 6 bases left between them. CDR1 KGHSH and CDR2 LQKENI come from the germline V gene. The CDR3 protein is CASSPQGDEKLFF. The CDR3 nucleotides are TGTGCCAGCTCACCACAGGGGGATGAAAAACTGTTTTTT.

The chain has TRBV9 and TRBJ2-3; TRBD2 aligns across 11 bases. The CDR3 is 15 residues long. V dropped 2 bases and J dropped 1; count of bases not matched to a gene: 0. The germline gives CDR1 SGDLS, CDR2 YYNGEE. CDR3 DNA: TGTGCCAGCAGCGTTAGCGGGGGGGGCACAGATACGCAGTATTTT. This translates into CASSVSGGGTDTQYF.

CDR3 coding DNA: TGTGCCAGCGGCCTAGCAGGGTTCAGGCATTTT. Its translation: CASGLAGFRHF. The V and J genes are TRBV2 and TRBJ1-5; TRBD1 is a possible D gene (5 bases). V was cut by 8 bases and J by 15 bases, with 17 bases left in between. Germline V gene data show CDR1 as SNHLY and CDR2 as FYNNEI. The CDR3 totals 11 residues.

The chain recombines TRBV4-1 with TRBJ2-1; D might be TRBD1 or TRBD2, each matching 5 bases. Germline V CDR1 and CDR2: MGHRA, YSYEKL. CDR3 length: 12 amino acids. With 5 bases removed from V and 4 bases from J, the gap between germline ends came to 6 bases. CDR3 loop: CASSGGYNEQFF. CDR3 bases: TGCGCCAGCAGCGGGGGTTACAATGAGCAGTTCTTC.